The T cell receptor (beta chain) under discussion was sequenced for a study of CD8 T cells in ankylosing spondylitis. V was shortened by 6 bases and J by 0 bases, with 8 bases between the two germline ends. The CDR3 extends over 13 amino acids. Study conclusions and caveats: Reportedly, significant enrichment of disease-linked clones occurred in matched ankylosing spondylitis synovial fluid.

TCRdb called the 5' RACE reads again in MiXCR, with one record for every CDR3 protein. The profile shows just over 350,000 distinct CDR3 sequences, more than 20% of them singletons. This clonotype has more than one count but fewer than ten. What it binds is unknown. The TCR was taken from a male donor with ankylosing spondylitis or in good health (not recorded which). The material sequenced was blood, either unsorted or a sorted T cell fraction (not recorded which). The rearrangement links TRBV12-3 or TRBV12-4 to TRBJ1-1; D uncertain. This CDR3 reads CASSRNLNTEAFF. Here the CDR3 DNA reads TGTGCCAGCAGCCGGAACCTGAACACTGAAGCTTTCTTT.